Below are 29 T cell receptor beta chains sequenced from a single sample in a study of blood T cell repertoires in COVID-19. Some clones are missing from TCRdb's copy, which holds only in-frame ones; the method was immunoSEQ multiplex PCR. In the table there are about 270,000 clones, more than 80% of which are singletons. Sample: PBMCs or T cells enriched from blood (not recorded which). The receptor source for this set is a woman aged 25 to 39 with acute COVID-19.

The gene calls are TRBV7-6 and TRBJ2-5, with D maybe TRBD1 (5 bases). The germline CDR1 and CDR2 sequences are SGHVS and FNYEAQ. This CDR3 is 19 amino acids long. V was pared by 5 bases and J by 5 bases, with 30 bases between. CDR3 in amino acids: CASSSRRGRVSGSQETQYF. CDR3 bases: TGTGCCAGCAGCAGCCGCCGCGGTAGGGTATCAGGGTCTCAGGAGACCCAGTACTTC.

The V gene is TRBV19, the J gene TRBJ1-5, with D perhaps TRBD1 (5 bases). Trimming removed 9 bases from V and 6 bases from J, with 24 bases in between. The germline CDR1 and CDR2 sequences are LNHDA and SQIVND (reference sequence). The CDR3 runs 16 residues. The CDR3 reads CASGHGVLGGSQPQHF. The CDR3, as DNA: TGTGCCAGCGGCCATGGGGTGTTGGGGGGAAGTCAGCCCCAGCATTTT.

The CDR3 coding sequence is TGTGCCAGCTCACCCCGCAGACAGGGCACTGAAGCTTTCTTT. As protein: CASSPRRQGTEAFF. This chain connects TRBV18 to TRBJ1-1; the match to TRBD1 covers 7 bases. The CDR3 length is 14 residues. Germline V lookup: CDR1 KGHSH, CDR2 LQKENI. The ends lost 3 bases at V and 4 bases at J; junction bases unmatched: 5.

The rearrangement uses TRBV6-5 and TRBJ2-7; TRBD2 agrees at 7 bases. Losses at the gene ends were 10 bases for V and 5 bases for J; bases not matched to a gene: 14. Germline V gene lookup returns CDR1 MNHEY and CDR2 SVGAGI. CDR3 length: 14 residues. As DNA, the CDR3 is TGTGCCACCAACACTGGGGGAGGGACTAACGAGCAGTACTTC. Its protein is CATNTGGGTNEQYF.

Comments on this clone: This same CDR3 is encoded by further DNA sequences in the sample. This sequence joins TRBV27 and TRBJ1-5; D unclear. The V and J ends lost 4 bases and 3 bases respectively, with 10 bases between them. The CDR3 spans 14 residues. CDR1 is MNHEY and CDR2 is SMNVEV in the germline V gene (reference sequence). The CDR3 is CASSSPGSNQPQHF. Written as DNA, the CDR3 is TGTGCCAGCAGTTCCCCGGGGTCCAATCAGCCCCAGCATTTT.

The J gene is TRBJ2-5, the V gene TRBV6-5, with TRBD1 matching over 12 bases. The V and J ends lost 3 bases and 4 bases, in that order; junction bases with no gene match: 3. Germline values: CDR1 MNHEY, CDR2 SVGAGI. The CDR3 sequence is 15 residues long. As DNA, the CDR3 is TGTGCCAGCAGTTATTCGGGACAGGGGGCAGAGACCCAGTACTTC. Encoded protein: CASSYSGQGAETQYF.

This chain's CDR3 is CASSYSTGELFF. As DNA, the CDR3 is TGTGCCAGCAGTTACAGCACCGGGGAGCTGTTTTTT. The V and J genes are TRBV27 and TRBJ2-2; D gene ambiguous. V lost 4 bases to trimming and J lost 4 bases, with 4 bases between them. In germline, CDR1 is MNHEY, CDR2 SMNVEV (reference sequence). CDR3 size: 12 residues.

The chain links TRBV7-2 to TRBJ2-1; TRBD2 aligns across 9 bases. Trimming took 1 base from V and 4 from J; bases not matched to a gene: 5. The CDR3 sequence is 16 residues long. From germline, CDR1 is SGHTA and CDR2 FQGNSA. The CDR3 DNA follows: TGTGCCAGCAGCTTAGTAGGGACTAGCCCTTACAATGAGCAGTTCTTC. Encoded protein: CASSLVGTSPYNEQFF. Full variable domain (rest looked up from reference TRBV7-2 and TRBJ2-1): GAGVSQSPSNKVTEKGKDVELRCDPISGHTALYWYRQSLGQGLEFLIYFQGNSAPDKSGLPSDRFSAERTGGSVSTLTIQRTQQEDSAVYLCASSLVGTSPYNEQFFGPGTRLTVL.

This rearrangement joins TRBV11-2 to TRBJ1-1, with 7 positions matching TRBD1. J was trimmed by 5 bases and V by 5 bases; bases with no gene match: 14. This CDR3 is built from 16 residues. Germline CDR1 and CDR2: SGHAT and FQNNGV. The CDR3 loop is CASSKTRQGRGTEAFF. DNA for the CDR3: TGTGCCAGCAGCAAAACCCGACAGGGTAGGGGGACTGAAGCTTTCTTT.

This clone occurred a few times. The V gene is TRBV19, the J gene TRBJ1-1; D is possibly TRBD1 (5 bases). CDR1 and CDR2 from the germline V gene are LNHDA and SQIVND (reference sequence). The CDR3 covers 13 residues. V lost 8 bases and J lost 4, with 14 bases in between. The CDR3: CASQRGEVTEAFF. The CDR3 nucleotides read TGTGCCAGTCAAAGGGGCGAAGTCACTGAAGCTTTCTTT.

The chain carries TRBV7-9 and TRBJ2-3; TRBD2 matches 9 bases. CDR1 and CDR2 from the germline V gene are SEHNR and FQNEAQ (reference sequence). Germline trimming cut 0 bases from V and 2 bases from J; bases unmatched to any gene: 6. The CDR3 totals 17 residues. The CDR3, as DNA: TGTGCCAGCAGCTTAGCTAGGCTAGCGGGACTCACAGATACGCAGTATTTT. Residues: CASSLARLAGLTDTQYF.

The chain carries TRBV18 and TRBJ2-7; 8 nucleotides line up with TRBD2. CDR1 KGHSH and CDR2 LQKENI come from the germline V gene. The CDR3 is 14 residues long. V trimming: 6 bases; J trimming: 5 bases; junction bases outside the gene matches: 9. The chain's CDR3 is CASSPRGGHNEQYF. The CDR3 nucleotides are TGTGCCAGCTCCCCCCGGGGGGGTCACAACGAGCAGTACTTC.

The gene calls are TRBV7-2 and TRBJ1-2; no reliable D call. Germline V gene lookup returns CDR1 SGHTA and CDR2 FQGNSA. The ends were cut back, 3 bases at V and 0 bases at J, with 8 bases in the middle. The CDR3 is 14 amino acids. The CDR3 region has the DNA TGTGCCAGCAGCTTTGGGAGTGCTAACTATGGCTACACCTTC. This gives the protein CASSFGSANYGYTF.

The chain couples TRBV27 to TRBJ1-1; D is uncertain. The length of the CDR3 is 14 residues. From germline, CDR1 is MNHEY and CDR2 SMNVEV (reference sequence). Trimming pared 6 bases from V and 4 bases from J, leaving 15 bases between. CDR3 protein: CASSIGPGSTEAFF. The CDR3 nucleotides read TGTGCCAGCAGCATCGGGCCCGGGAGCACTGAAGCTTTCTTT.

V and J are TRBV2 and TRBJ2-5; 11 nucleotides agree with TRBD2. V gave up 6 bases and J gave up 2 bases; unmatched junction bases: 5. The germline V gene encodes CDR1 SNHLY and CDR2 FYNNEI. The CDR3 spans 15 residues. The CDR3 sequence is CASSAWTSGQETQYF. In DNA form, the CDR3 reads TGTGCCAGCAGCGCCTGGACTAGCGGGCAAGAGACCCAGTACTTC. The full variable domain, its missing parts supplied by reference TRBV2 and TRBJ2-5, is EPEVTQTPSHQVTQMGQEVILRCVPISNHLYFYWYRQILGQKVEFLVSFYNNEISEKSEIFDDQFSVERPDGSNFTLKIRSTKLEDSAMYFCASSAWTSGQETQYFGPGTRLLVL.

The rearrangement joins TRBV6-5 to TRBJ1-1; unclear D gene. The germline V gene encodes CDR1 MNHEY and CDR2 SVGAGI. The CDR3 is made up of 14 amino acids. The V and J ends lost 6 bases and 4 bases respectively, with 15 bases between them. The CDR3: CASRRMGEGTEAFF. The CDR3 nucleotides are TGTGCCAGCAGGAGGATGGGAGAGGGCACTGAAGCTTTCTTT.

The CDR3 bases are TGTGCCAGCAGTTTTCAGGGGGCCGCGGTAGCTTTCTTT. Translated: CASSFQGAAVAFF. This chain links TRBV27 with TRBJ1-1; 8 nucleotides agree with TRBD1. The CDR3 loop spans 13 amino acids. Trimming took 3 bases from V and 10 from J; bases not matched to a gene: 7. The germline V gene encodes CDR1 MNHEY and CDR2 SMNVEV (reference sequence).

This rearrangement joins TRBV5-4 to TRBJ2-7; 11 bases map to TRBD2. Per germline, CDR1 SGHNT and CDR2 YYREEE (reference sequence). This CDR3 comprises 19 residues. After removal of 4 bases from V and 0 bases from J, the junction contained 15 bases not matched to a gene. The CDR3 loop reads CASSQYRFSTSGSSYEQYF. In DNA, the CDR3 is TGTGCCAGCAGCCAATACCGTTTCAGTACTAGCGGGAGCTCCTACGAGCAGTACTTC.

Here the CDR3 reads CASRATGTNEKLFF. CDR3 in DNA: TGTGCCAGTAGGGCTACAGGAACTAATGAAAAACTGTTTTTT. The chain employs TRBV19 and TRBJ1-4; D possibly corresponds to TRBD1 (5 bases). V dropped 6 bases and J dropped 1 base, with 9 bases sitting between them. This CDR3 contains 14 residues. Germline assignment: CDR1 LNHDA and CDR2 SQIVND (reference sequence).

V gene TRBV28 combines with J gene TRBJ1-1, with 8 bases lining up with TRBD1. Germline V gene data show CDR1 as MDHEN and CDR2 as SYDVKM. The V and J ends lost 5 bases and 4 bases, in that order; junction bases with no gene match: 6. The CDR3 length is 14 residues. The DNA of the CDR3 is TGTGCCAGCAGTGACCGGGACAGGCTCACTGAAGCTTTCTTT. This translates into CASSDRDRLTEAFF.

The chain couples TRBV14 to TRBJ2-1, with 8 bases fitting TRBD2. CDR1 SGHDN and CDR2 FVKESK come from the germline V gene. The CDR3 consists of 15 residues. V was pared by 2 bases and J by 6 bases, with 6 bases of the junction left unmatched. The CDR3 DNA reads TGTGCCAGCAGCCAAATTGGACTAGCCCTCAATGAGCAGTTCTTC. Encoded protein: CASSQIGLALNEQFF.

The chain recombines TRBV7-9 with TRBJ1-5, with D unresolved. There are 12 residues in the CDR3. Germline V CDR1 and CDR2: SEHNR, FQNEAQ (reference sequence). CDR3 in DNA: TGTGCTAAAGGCGAGGCGAGGCAGCCCCAGCATTTT. It yields the protein CAKGEARQPQHF. The variable domain in full, completed from reference TRBV7-9 and TRBJ1-5, reads DTGVSQNPRHKITKRGQNVTFRCDPISEHNRLYWYRQTLGQGPEFLTYFQNEAQLEKSRLLSDRFSAERPKGSFSTLEIQRTEQGDSAMYLCAKGEARQPQHFGDGTRLSIL.

The chain employs TRBV7-9 and TRBJ1-3, with D uncertain. V was clipped by 0 bases and J by 2 bases, with 8 bases between them. The germline CDR1 and CDR2 sequences are SEHNR and FQNEAQ (reference sequence). The CDR3 totals 15 residues. CDR3 in DNA: TGTGCCAGCAGCTTAGCCTCCAGAACTGGAAACACCATATATTTT. This translates into CASSLASRTGNTIYF.

The chain couples TRBV2 to TRBJ2-1; TRBD2 is a possible D gene (7 bases). The CDR3 consists of 14 residues. The V gene lost 9 bases and the J gene lost 7 bases, with 19 bases spanning the gap. Germline V CDR1 and CDR2: SNHLY, FYNNEI. The CDR3 sequence is CASGTGGPMNEQFF. In DNA form, the CDR3 reads TGTGCCAGTGGGACGGGGGGCCCTATGAATGAGCAGTTCTTC.

V and J are TRBV14 and TRBJ2-1, with 9 bases fitting TRBD2. The CDR3 has 15 residues. The J segment lost 9 bases and the V segment lost 2 bases, leaving 8 bases of the junction unmatched. The germline gives CDR1 SGHDN, CDR2 FVKESK. CDR3 in DNA: TGTGCCAGCAGCCAATTGACTAGCGGCATCTCTGAGCAGTTCTTC. It specifies CASSQLTSGISEQFF.

CDR3 sequence (DNA): TGTGCCAGCAGCTTGCCCCCGGGACAGGGTTTATTAAATTCACCCCTCCACTTT. Translating it yields CASSLPPGQGLLNSPLHF. V usage is TRBV5-4 and J usage is TRBJ1-6; TRBD1 agrees at 9 bases. Per the germline V gene, CDR1 is SGHNT and CDR2 is YYREEE (reference sequence). The junction had 12 bases not matched to a gene; V was cut back by 1 base and J by 7 bases. The CDR3 has 18 residues.

The CDR3 loop is CASSFVNSYPGSGTGELFF. The CDR3 DNA reads as TGTGCCAGCAGTTTTGTCAACTCCTATCCGGGGAGTGGGACCGGGGAGCTGTTTTTT. The chain uses TRBV28 and TRBJ2-2; weak D call: TRBD2 (5 bases). The germline gives CDR1 MDHEN, CDR2 SYDVKM. V lost 3 bases to trimming and J lost 5 bases, with 25 bases between them. The CDR3 extends over 19 amino acids.

The chain uses TRBV9 and TRBJ2-1; D is perhaps TRBD2 (6 bases). The V gene's germline CDR1 is SGDLS and CDR2 YYNGEE. V dropped 4 bases and J dropped 2 bases, with 13 bases sitting between them. The CDR3 is made up of 15 amino acids. Here the CDR3 reads CASSPSGGTYNEQFF. CDR3 nucleotides: TGTGCCAGCAGCCCGAGTGGGGGGACCTACAATGAGCAGTTCTTC.

This clone is a singleton in its sample. The gene calls are TRBV3-1 (or the pseudogene TRBV3-2) and TRBJ1-5; D perhaps matches TRBD1 (5 bases). The CDR3 runs 15 residues. V was pared by 4 bases and J by 2 bases, with 12 bases between. The germline gives CDR1 LGHDT, CDR2 YNNKEL (reference sequence). CDR3 region: CASSPTGGGNQPQHF. CDR3 in DNA: TGTGCCAGCAGCCCAACCGGGGGGGGCAATCAGCCCCAGCATTTT.